This record covers a single T cell receptor (beta chain). Clones were read by immunoSEQ multiplex PCR, and TCRdb kept only the in-frame ones, dropping some. This sample has fewer than 65,000 clones, with about 91% found just once. This sample was taken from a study of T cell changes during pregnancy in multiple sclerosis. The sequencing here drew on peripheral blood, taken before pregnancy. The receptor comes from a female donor with multiple sclerosis, enrolled in a pregnancy study.

The CDR3 loop is CASSQDGGQVRGNTIYF. The CDR3 DNA reads as TGTGCCAGCAGCCAAGATGGCGGGCAGGTTCGTGGAAACACCATATATTTT. This sequence joins TRBV4-2 and TRBJ1-3; D call uncertain. Trimming shortened V by 0 bases and J by 3 bases, and 15 bases separated the two germline ends. The CDR3 spans 17 residues. Germline V gives CDR1 LGHNA, CDR2 YNFKEQ.